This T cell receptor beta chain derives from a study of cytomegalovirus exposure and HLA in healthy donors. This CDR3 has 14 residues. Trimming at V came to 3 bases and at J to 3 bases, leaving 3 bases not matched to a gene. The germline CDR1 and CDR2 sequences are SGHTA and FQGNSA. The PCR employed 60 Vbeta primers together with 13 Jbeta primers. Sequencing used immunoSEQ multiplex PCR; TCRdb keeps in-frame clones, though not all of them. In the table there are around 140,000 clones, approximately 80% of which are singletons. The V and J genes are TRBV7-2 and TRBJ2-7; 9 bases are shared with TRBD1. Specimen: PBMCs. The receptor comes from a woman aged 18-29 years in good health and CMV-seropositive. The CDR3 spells CASSFEDRGYEQYF. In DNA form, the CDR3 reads TGTGCCAGCAGCTTCGAGGACAGGGGCTACGAGCAGTACTTC.